The clone carrying this TCR beta chain was observed a few times. What it binds is unknown. Germline assignment: CDR1 SGHTA and CDR2 FQGNSA. The CDR3 spans 17 residues. Trimming removed 4 bases at V and 1 base at J, with 18 bases between. The data are from a study of beta chain features in type 1 diabetes. Findings and caveats of the study: Moderate yet significant TCRB CDR3 shortening was seen in Type 1 diabetes patients in all four CD4+ subsets.

cDNA synthesis used the whole RNA isolate, giving expressed TCRB sequences. Measured with immunoSEQ multiplex PCR; TCRdb has only the in-frame clones, and not every one. The sample holds about 700,000 clones, around an eighth seen once. The sample consisted of naive CD4+ T cells from blood. The chain is built from TRBV7-2 and TRBJ2-3; D might be TRBD1 (6 bases). The TCR originated in a man younger than 30 with type 1 diabetes. This CDR3 reads CASSSTHTGMGTDTQYF. The CDR3 region has the DNA TGTGCCAGCAGCTCCACACATACAGGGATGGGCACAGATACGCAGTATTTT.